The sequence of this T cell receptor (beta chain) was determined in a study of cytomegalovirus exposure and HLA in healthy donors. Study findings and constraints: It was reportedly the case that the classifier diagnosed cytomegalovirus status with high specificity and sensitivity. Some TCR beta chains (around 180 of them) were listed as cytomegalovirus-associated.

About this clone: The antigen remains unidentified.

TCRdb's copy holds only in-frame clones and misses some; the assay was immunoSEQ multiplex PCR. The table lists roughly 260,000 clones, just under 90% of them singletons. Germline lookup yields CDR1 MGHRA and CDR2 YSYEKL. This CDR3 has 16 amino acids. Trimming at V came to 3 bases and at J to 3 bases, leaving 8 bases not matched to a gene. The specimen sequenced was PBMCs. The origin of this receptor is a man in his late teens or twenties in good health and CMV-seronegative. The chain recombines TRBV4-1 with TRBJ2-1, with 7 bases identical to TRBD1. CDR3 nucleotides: TGCGCCAGCAGCCAGGGTACAGGGGAACGCTACAATGAGCAGTTCTTC. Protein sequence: CASSQGTGERYNEQFF.